Below, 20 T cell receptor beta chains from the same sample are listed, as sequenced in a study of blood T cell repertoires in COVID-19 (dated by TCRdb to the early 2020s). The library was produced with the immunoSEQ multiplex PCR assay. This immuneACCESS table, as held by TCRdb, lists in-frame sequences with V and J called but not all clones. Of the missing ones, under half trace to an unresolved V gene in checked studies; the others have no known cause. Across this sample there are 380,000 or so clones, with approximately 86% seen only once. 2% to 2.5% of the sample goes to the ten largest clones. Material: PBMCs or T cells enriched from blood (not recorded which). The source is a woman in her forties with acute COVID-19.

The chain has TRBV11-2 and TRBJ2-7, with 7 bases identical to TRBD1. The junction had 8 bases not matched to a gene; V was cut back by 6 bases and J by 0 bases. The CDR3 consists of 15 residues. Germline loops: CDR1 SGHAT, CDR2 FQNNGV. The CDR3 loop is CASRWDSFSSYEQYF. The CDR3 nucleotides are TGTGCCAGCAGATGGGACAGCTTTAGCTCCTACGAGCAGTACTTC. Full variable domain (rest looked up from reference TRBV11-2 and TRBJ2-7): EAGVAQSPRYKIIEKRQSVAFWCNPISGHATLYWYQQILGQGPKLLIQFQNNGVVDDSQLPKDRFSAERLKGVDSTLKIQPAKLEDSAVYLCASRWDSFSSYEQYFGPGTRLTVT.

The CDR3 DNA sequence: TGTGCCTGGAGTAGGGACAGGGGTGAAAAACTGTTTTTT. The encoded protein is CAWSRDRGEKLFF. V is TRBV30 and J is TRBJ1-4, with 10 bases lining up with TRBD1. The germline V gene encodes CDR1 GTSNPN and CDR2 SVGIG (reference sequence). V was pared by 2 bases and J by 7 bases, with 1 base of the junction left unmatched. The CDR3 totals 13 residues.

This clone occurred once. CDR3 nucleotides: TGTGCCAGCAGTGATACAGTGTATAGCAATCAGCCCCAGCATTTT. This translates into CASSDTVYSNQPQHF. V gene TRBV6-1 combines with J gene TRBJ1-5; D gene unclear. This CDR3 comprises 15 residues. Germline CDR1 reads MNHNS; CDR2 reads SASEGT. V lost 3 bases to trimming and J lost 0 bases, with 9 bases between them.

This chain links TRBV4-1 with TRBJ2-4; 9 bases line up with TRBD2. This CDR3 spans 18 amino acids. Per the germline V gene, CDR1 is MGHRA and CDR2 is YSYEKL. Trimming took 2 bases from V and 13 from J; bases not matched to a gene: 21. CDR3 sequence: CASSQSVLGSAGGPSQYF. The CDR3 DNA sequence: TGCGCCAGCAGCCAATCGGTGTTAGGTTCGGCGGGGGGGCCTTCCCAGTACTTC.

V gene TRBV6-5 combines with J gene TRBJ2-2; 8 bases are shared with TRBD2. Germline V lookup: CDR1 MNHEY, CDR2 SVGAGI. CDR3 length: 14 amino acids. The V gene end was trimmed by 6 bases and the J gene end by 8 bases; junction bases not matched to a gene: 8. The DNA for the CDR3 is TGTGCCAGCAGACCCGGGGGGGCCTCGGGGGAGCTGTTTTTT. Amino acid sequence: CASRPGGASGELFF.

V gene TRBV6-5 combines with J gene TRBJ2-3, with D possibly matching TRBD2 (6 bases). The CDR3 spans 14 residues. CDR1 is MNHEY, CDR2 SVGAGI, per germline. The germline V and J ends were trimmed by 5 bases and 2 bases, with 11 bases remaining between them. The CDR3 sequence is CASSKRGLTDTQYF. CDR3 bases: TGTGCCAGCAGTAAAAGGGGACTCACAGATACGCAGTATTTT.

The genes are TRBV4-1 and TRBJ1-2; no reliable D call. V lost 1 base and J lost 2, with 5 bases in between. CDR3 length equals 13 residues. Germline values: CDR1 MGHRA, CDR2 YSYEKL. CDR3 region: CASSQAGNYGYTF. DNA for the CDR3: TGCGCCAGCAGCCAAGCGGGGAACTATGGCTACACCTTC.

This clone was detected once. The chain is built from TRBV2 and TRBJ2-3; weak D call: TRBD2 (5 bases). Trimming pared 5 bases from V and 2 bases from J, leaving 11 bases between. CDR1 is SNHLY and CDR2 is FYNNEI in the germline V gene. CDR3 length: 14 amino acids. This CDR3 reads CASSRLALTDTQYF. As DNA, the CDR3 is TGTGCCAGCAGTAGGTTAGCGCTCACAGATACGCAGTATTTT.

V and J are TRBV7-2 and TRBJ2-3; 9 nucleotides agree with TRBD2. V lost 5 bases and J lost 5; bases outside the gene matches: 8. In germline, CDR1 is SGHTA, CDR2 FQGNSA. This CDR3 is 15 amino acids long. In DNA form, the CDR3 reads TGTGCCAGCAGCCCACAAAGCGGGGGGTTAGATACGCAGTATTTT. Translation gives CASSPQSGGLDTQYF.

As regards this clone: The sample holds other DNA sequences that translate to the same CDR3. The chain is built from TRBV6-5 and TRBJ1-2, with 7 bases that match TRBD1. V lost 7 bases and J lost 4; bases outside the gene matches: 3. Germline V gives CDR1 MNHEY, CDR2 SVGAGI. The CDR3 is 12 amino acids. The CDR3 protein is CASTRQGYGYTF. The CDR3 DNA reads TGTGCCAGCACTCGACAGGGCTATGGCTACACCTTC.

In this sample, this clone turned up a few times. The rearrangement links TRBV6-5 to TRBJ2-2; 7 bases match TRBD1. Trimming took 6 bases from V and 3 from J; bases not matched to a gene: 4. This CDR3 has 14 amino acids. Germline assignment: CDR1 MNHEY and CDR2 SVGAGI. As DNA, the CDR3 is TGTGCCAGCAGCCACAGGGGCGACACCGGGGAGCTGTTTTTT. Translating it yields CASSHRGDTGELFF.

The chain combines TRBV18 with TRBJ1-4, with 10 bases fitting TRBD1. With 3 bases clipped from V and 2 bases from J, the junction kept 3 bases outside the gene matches. CDR3 length equals 16 residues. The germline V gene encodes CDR1 KGHSH and CDR2 LQKENI. CDR3 DNA sequence: TGTGCCAGCTCACCGGCGACAGGGGGCACTAATGAAAAACTGTTTTTT. It encodes CASSPATGGTNEKLFF.

This chain joins TRBV2 and TRBJ2-2; D is perhaps TRBD1 (5 bases). The CDR3 loop spans 15 amino acids. The germline V gene encodes CDR1 SNHLY and CDR2 FYNNEI. V shed 5 bases and J shed 3 bases, with 13 bases lying between them. CDR3: CASSRAGWYTGELFF. In DNA, the CDR3 is TGTGCCAGCAGTAGGGCAGGGTGGTACACCGGGGAGCTGTTTTTT.

The chain uses TRBV5-6 and TRBJ1-6; no definite D call. With 2 bases removed from V and 9 bases from J, the gap between germline ends came to 6 bases. The CDR3 is 12 residues long. Germline V gives CDR1 SGHDT, CDR2 YYEEEE. CDR3 bases: TGTGCCAGCAGCTTTCGGGGTTCACCCCTCCACTTT. It yields the protein CASSFRGSPLHF.

The chain combines TRBV30 with TRBJ1-2; perhaps TRBD1 as D (5 bases). CDR1 is GTSNPN and CDR2 is SVGIG in the germline V gene (reference sequence). V lost 3 bases and J 5 bases, leaving 16 bases between the germline ends. This CDR3 has 14 amino acids. Written as DNA, the CDR3 is TGTGCCTGGAGCAAACAGGCCTTCGTTTATGGCTACACCTTC. Residues: CAWSKQAFVYGYTF.

J is TRBJ1-1 and V is TRBV30; 7 bases match TRBD1. V dropped 5 bases and J dropped 0; count of bases not matched to a gene: 3. Germline V gene data show CDR1 as GTSNPN and CDR2 as SVGIG (reference sequence). CDR3 size: 13 residues. CDR3 amino acids: CAWERGLNTEAFF. For the CDR3, the DNA is TGTGCCTGGGAGAGGGGGCTGAACACTGAAGCTTTCTTT.

This chain joins TRBV30 and TRBJ1-3; the D gene is possibly TRBD1 (5 bases). The V end lost 5 bases, the J end lost 8 bases, and 7 bases lay between the germline ends. The V gene's germline CDR1 is GTSNPN and CDR2 SVGIG (reference sequence). There are 10 residues in the CDR3. The CDR3 protein is CAWGRDTIYF. CDR3 sequence (DNA): TGTGCCTGGGGCAGGGACACCATATATTTT. Using reference TRBV30 and TRBJ1-3 for the parts outside the CDR3, the full variable domain is SQTIHQWPATLVQPVGSPLSLECTVEGTSNPNLYWYRQAAGRGLQLLFYSVGIGQISSEVPQNLSASRPQDRQFILSSKKLLLSDSGFYLCAWGRDTIYFGEGSWLTVV.

The CDR3 here is CASSQANTGELFF. CDR3 sequence (DNA): TGTGCCAGCAGTCAGGCGAACACCGGGGAGCTGTTTTTT. This chain uses TRBV2 with TRBJ2-2; D not certain. CDR1 SNHLY and CDR2 FYNNEI come from the germline V gene. CDR3 length: 13 amino acids. The ends were cut back, 5 bases at V and 0 bases at J, with 4 bases in the middle.

The chain uses TRBV29-1 and TRBJ2-1, with 12 bases that match TRBD1. V lost 4 bases to trimming and J lost 7 bases; unmatched junction nucleotides: 5. This CDR3 is 14 amino acids long. The V gene's germline CDR1 is SQVTM and CDR2 ANQGSEA. The CDR3 DNA reads as TGCAGCGTTGGGGACAGGGGGCGACGGAATGAGCAGTTCTTC. It translates to CSVGDRGRRNEQFF.

For this clone: Other DNA sequences of this sample code for an identical CDR3. The rearrangement links TRBV29-1 to TRBJ1-6; TRBD1 matches 8 bases. The CDR3 consists of 14 residues. The germline V gene has CDR1 SQVTM and CDR2 ANQGSEA. With 7 bases clipped from V and 1 base from J, the junction kept 3 bases outside the gene matches. CDR3: CSARQGSYNSPLHF. The CDR3 region has the DNA TGCAGCGCGCGACAGGGGTCCTATAATTCACCCCTCCACTTT.